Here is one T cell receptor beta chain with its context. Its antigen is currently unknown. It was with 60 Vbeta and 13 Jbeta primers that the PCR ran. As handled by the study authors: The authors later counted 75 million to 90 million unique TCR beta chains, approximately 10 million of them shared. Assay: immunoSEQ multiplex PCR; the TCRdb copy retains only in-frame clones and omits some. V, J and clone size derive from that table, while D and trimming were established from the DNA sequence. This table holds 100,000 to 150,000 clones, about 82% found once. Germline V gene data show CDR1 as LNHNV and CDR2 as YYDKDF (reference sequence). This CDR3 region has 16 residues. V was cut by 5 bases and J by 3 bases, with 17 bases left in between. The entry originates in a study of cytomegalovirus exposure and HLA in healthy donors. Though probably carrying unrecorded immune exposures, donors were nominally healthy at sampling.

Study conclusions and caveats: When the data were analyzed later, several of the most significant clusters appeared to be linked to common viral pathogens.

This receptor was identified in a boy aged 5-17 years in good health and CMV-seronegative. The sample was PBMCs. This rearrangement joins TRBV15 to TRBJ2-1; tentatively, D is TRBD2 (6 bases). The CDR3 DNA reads TGTGCCACCAGCCGAATCTCACCCGGGAGCTACAATGAGCAGTTCTTC. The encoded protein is CATSRISPGSYNEQFF.